Described below is a single T cell receptor beta chain sequence and its context. Its specificity is not known. Germline V CDR1 and CDR2: MGHDK, SYGVNS. This CDR3 contains 16 residues. The J segment lost 5 bases and the V segment lost 5 bases, leaving 5 bases of the junction unmatched. The PCR used 60 Vbeta and 13 Jbeta primers. Assay used: immunoSEQ multiplex PCR; TCRdb lists only in-frame clones, some missing. This sample yields 150,000 to 200,000 clones, of which over 70% are seen a single time; less than 1.5% belongs to the top ten. The data were taken from a study of cytomegalovirus exposure and HLA in healthy donors. Broader study findings: A list of 150 or so TCR beta chains associated with cytomegalovirus was given.

This rearrangement joins TRBV25-1 to TRBJ2-1, with 14 bases fitting TRBD2. The sequence derives from a woman aged 25 to 39 in good health and CMV-seropositive. Material for sequencing was PBMCs. As DNA, the CDR3 is TGTGCCAGCAGTCGGACTAGCGGGAGGCTTAACAATGAGCAGTTCTTC. It codes for CASSRTSGRLNNEQFF.